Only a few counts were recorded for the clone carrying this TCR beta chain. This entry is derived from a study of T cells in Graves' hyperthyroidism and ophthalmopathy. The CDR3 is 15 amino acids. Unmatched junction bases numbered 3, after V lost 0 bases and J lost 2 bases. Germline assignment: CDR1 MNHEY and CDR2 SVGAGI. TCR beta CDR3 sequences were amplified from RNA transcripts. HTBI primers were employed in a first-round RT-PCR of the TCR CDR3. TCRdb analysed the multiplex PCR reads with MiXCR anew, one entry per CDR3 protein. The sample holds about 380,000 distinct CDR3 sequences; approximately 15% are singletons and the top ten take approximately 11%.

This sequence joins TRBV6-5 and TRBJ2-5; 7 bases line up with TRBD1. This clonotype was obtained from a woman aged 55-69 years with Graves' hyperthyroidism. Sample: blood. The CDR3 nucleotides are TGTGCCAGCAGTTACTCGACAGGGAGACAAGAGACCCAGTACTTC. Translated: CASSYSTGRQETQYF.